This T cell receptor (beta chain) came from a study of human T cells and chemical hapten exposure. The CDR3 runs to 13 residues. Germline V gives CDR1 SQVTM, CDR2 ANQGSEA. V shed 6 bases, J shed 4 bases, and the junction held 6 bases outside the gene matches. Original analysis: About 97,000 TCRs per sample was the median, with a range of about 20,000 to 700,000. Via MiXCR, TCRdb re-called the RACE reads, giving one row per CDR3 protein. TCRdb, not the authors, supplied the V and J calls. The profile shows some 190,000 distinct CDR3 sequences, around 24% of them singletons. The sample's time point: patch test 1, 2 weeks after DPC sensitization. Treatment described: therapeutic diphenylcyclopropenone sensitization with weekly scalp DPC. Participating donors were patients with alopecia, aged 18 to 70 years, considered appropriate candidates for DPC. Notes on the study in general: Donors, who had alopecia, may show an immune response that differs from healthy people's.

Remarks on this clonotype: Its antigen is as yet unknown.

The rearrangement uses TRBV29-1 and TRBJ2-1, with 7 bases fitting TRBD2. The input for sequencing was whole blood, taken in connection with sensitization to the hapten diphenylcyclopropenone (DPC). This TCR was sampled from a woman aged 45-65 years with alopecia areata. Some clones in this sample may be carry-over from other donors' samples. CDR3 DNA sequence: TGCAGCGTCCGAAGCGGGAAGTACAATGAGCAGTTCTTC. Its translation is CSVRSGKYNEQFF.